This T cell receptor (beta chain) was recorded in a study of T cell responses to AZD1222 COVID-19 vaccine. In germline, CDR1 is SQVTM, CDR2 ANQGSEA. CDR3 size: 13 residues. J gave up 8 bases and V 4 bases, and 7 bases lay outside the gene matches. Produced via immunoSEQ multiplex PCR; TCRdb's table is partial and in-frame only. The table has tens of thousands of clones, 70% to 90% seen once. The receptor comes from an adult in good health. The specimen was peripheral blood, collected on day 0 of AZD1222 vaccination. V usage is TRBV29-1 and J usage is TRBJ1-4, with 7 positions matching TRBD1. CDR3 sequence reads: CSVAGQGEEKLFF. In DNA, the CDR3 is TGCAGCGTTGCAGGGCAGGGGGAGGAAAAACTGTTTTTT.